This record looks at one T cell receptor beta chain sequence and its context. This sample is drawn from a study of blood T cell repertoires in COVID-19. This CDR3 is built from 12 residues. V was shortened by 2 bases and J by 2 bases, with 7 bases between the two germline ends. CDR1 and CDR2 (germline): SQVTM, ANQGSEA. Assay: immunoSEQ multiplex PCR; the TCRdb copy retains only in-frame clones and omits some. Of under 200,000 clones listed, 90% are singletons. The gene calls are TRBV29-1 and TRBJ2-7; D is perhaps TRBD1 (5 bases). The receptor comes from a man aged 50 to 60 with acute or convalescent COVID-19. Sequenced input: peripheral blood. This CDR3 is CSVEIQAYEQYF. As DNA, the CDR3 is TGCAGCGTTGAAATACAGGCCTACGAGCAGTACTTC.